Described below is a single TCR beta chain sequence and its context. With 1 base removed from V and 5 bases from J, the gap between germline ends came to 12 bases. Germline loops: CDR1 LNHDA, CDR2 SQIVND (reference sequence). CDR3 length equals 14 residues. Sequenced by immunoSEQ multiplex PCR; TCRdb stores in-frame clones only, minus some. This sample has roughly 150,000 clones, with roughly three quarters found just once. These data come from a study of blood T cell repertoires in COVID-19. Study context: Nucleic acid was either cDNA or gDNA, and it came from T cells, B-cell-depleted T cells, or PBMCs.

The sample was peripheral blood. The TCR comes from a man aged 50 or older with active or convalescent COVID-19. The chain recombines TRBV19 with TRBJ2-7; D is possibly TRBD1 (6 bases). The CDR3 sequence is CASSIGGGPDEQYF. Written as DNA, the CDR3 is TGTGCCAGTAGTATAGGAGGGGGACCCGACGAGCAGTACTTC.